The subject of this entry is one T cell receptor beta chain. The antigen remains unidentified. Germline CDR1 LNHDA, CDR2 SQIVND (reference sequence). This CDR3 has 19 amino acids. V shed 0 bases, J shed 0 bases, and the junction held 7 bases outside the gene matches. This sample was taken from a study of cytomegalovirus exposure and HLA in healthy donors. Healthy bone marrow donors made up the cohort. Both 60 Vbeta primers and 13 Jbeta primers went into the PCR. This table comes from immunoSEQ multiplex PCR, and its TCRdb copy is limited to in-frame clones, with some not included. The sample lists over 90,000 clones; almost 80% were seen once. Study observations and caveats: HLA-A and HLA-B allele assignments for most subjects were reportedly predicted accurately using TCR beta sequences.

The TCR was taken from a man aged 45-60 years in good health and CMV-seropositive. The material sequenced was PBMCs. The genes are TRBV19 and TRBJ2-3; 12 bases agree with TRBD2. CDR3 protein: CASSIESPGTSGSTDTQYF. The CDR3 DNA sequence: TGTGCCAGTAGTATAGAGTCCCCGGGGACTAGCGGGAGCACAGATACGCAGTATTTT.